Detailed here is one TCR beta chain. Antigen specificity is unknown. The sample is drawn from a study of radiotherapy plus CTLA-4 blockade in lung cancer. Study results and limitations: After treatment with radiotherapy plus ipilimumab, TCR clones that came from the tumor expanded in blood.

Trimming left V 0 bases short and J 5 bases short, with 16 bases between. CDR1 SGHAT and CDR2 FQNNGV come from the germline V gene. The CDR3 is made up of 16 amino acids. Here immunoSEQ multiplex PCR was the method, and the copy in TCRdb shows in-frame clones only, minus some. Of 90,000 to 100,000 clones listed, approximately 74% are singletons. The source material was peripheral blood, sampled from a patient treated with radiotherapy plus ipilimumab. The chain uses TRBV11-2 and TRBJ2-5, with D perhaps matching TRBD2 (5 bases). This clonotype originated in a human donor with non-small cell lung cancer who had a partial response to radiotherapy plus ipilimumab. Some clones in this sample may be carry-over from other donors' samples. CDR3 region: CASSLDRSIRGETQYF. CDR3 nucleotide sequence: TGTGCCAGCAGCTTAGATCGGTCCATCCGAGGGGAGACCCAGTACTTC.